This is a list of T cell receptor beta chains from one sample in a study of blood T cell repertoires in COVID-19. Generated by immunoSEQ multiplex PCR, the TCRdb table keeps only in-frame clones and is missing some. The sample records about 200,000 clones, roughly 85% being singletons. Sequencing input: peripheral blood. These TCRs come from a man aged 60 to 75 with active or convalescent COVID-19. Each CDR3 is given with its conserved first and last residue. A D gene is named only where the DNA matches it firmly. Size is stated for part of the rows, as once, few or many counts, or as a class when the clone is expanded.

j_call | d_call | v_call | clone_size | cdr3_nt | cdr3_aa
TRBJ2-5 | TRBD1 | TRBV5-1 | . | TGCGCCAGCAGCCTAACAGGGGGAAGGGTGCTCCGGGGAGGAGAGACCCAGTACTTC | CASSLTGGRVLRGGETQYF
TRBJ2-3 | TRBD1 | TRBV5-1 | . | TGCGCCAGCAGTCCAACAGCGGGACAGGGGGCGCGAGGGAGGGGCACAGATACGCAGTATTTT | CASSPTAGQGARGRGTDTQYF
TRBJ1-2 | . | TRBV6-1 | . | TGTGCCAGCAGTGATGAGGCTTATGGCTACACCTTC | CASSDEAYGYTF
TRBJ1-1 | TRBD1 | TRBV6-1 | . | TGTGCCAGCAGTGAACCCCCCTACAGGGGTGGGACTGAAGCTTTCTTT | CASSEPPYRGGTEAFF
TRBJ2-1 | . | TRBV29-1 | . | TGCAGCGTTGTGGCAGAAAACAACAATGAGCAGTTCTTC | CSVVAENNNEQFF
TRBJ1-6 | . | TRBV5-6 | once | TGTGCCAGCAGCTTGCCATTAGGGGATTCACCCCTCCACTTT | CASSLPLGDSPLHF
TRBJ1-2 | TRBD1 | TRBV5-1 | once | TGCGCCAGCAGCTTGAACGGACAGGGGGCAGGTGGCTACACCTTC | CASSLNGQGAGGYTF
TRBJ1-6 | TRBD1 | TRBV11-3 | once | TGTGCCACTCCGGGACAGGGGAATTCACCCCTCCACTTT | CATPGQGNSPLHF
TRBJ2-1 | . | TRBV2 | few | TGTGCCAGCAGTGGAGAGGGCCGGTGGAGGTTCTTC | CASSGEGRWRFF
TRBJ2-5 | TRBD1 | TRBV18 | . | TGTGCCAGCTCACGCGACAGGGCAGGGACCCAGTACTTC | CASSRDRAGTQYF
TRBJ1-6 | . | TRBV6-5 | . | TGTGCCAGCAGTTCGCCGGGACTGGGCAATTCACCCCTCCACTTT | CASSSPGLGNSPLHF
TRBJ2-2 | . | TRBV5-1 | . | TGCGCCAGCAGCTTATCAGGCCTCACCGGGGAGCTGTTTTTT | CASSLSGLTGELFF
TRBJ2-7 | . | TRBV30 | . | TGTGCCTGGAGCACGACAGTAACCTACGAGCAGTACTTC | CAWSTTVTYEQYF
TRBJ2-3 | . | TRBV28 | . | TGTGCCAGCAGTTCAGTTACGCAGTATTTT | CASSSVTQYF
TRBJ2-5 | TRBD2 | TRBV24-1 | once | TGTGCCACCAGTGACCCCGACGTAAGCGGGGGGGCGGAGACCCAGTACTTC | CATSDPDVSGGAETQYF
TRBJ1-5 | . | TRBV11-2 | . | TGTGCCAGCAGCTTAGATTCCGGTCGCAATCAGCCCCAGCATTTT | CASSLDSGRNQPQHF
TRBJ2-2 | . | TRBV11-3 | . | TGTGCCAGCAGCGGGGCTGCGAACACCGGGGAGCTGTTTTTT | CASSGAANTGELFF
TRBJ2-1 | . | TRBV5-1 | . | TGCGCCAGCAGCTTGGGCATTTCGGGTCTCTACAATGAGCAGTTCTTC | CASSLGISGLYNEQFF
TRBJ1-1 | . | TRBV30 | . | TGTGCCTGGAATGGGCAGGGAAGGACTGAAGCTTTCTTT | CAWNGQGRTEAFF
TRBJ2-1 | . | TRBV4-2 | . | TGTGCCAGCAGCCAAGTGAGGGGGCGGGGCAATGAGCAGTTCTTC | CASSQVRGRGNEQFF
TRBJ1-1 | . | TRBV2 | . | TGTGCCAGCAATAACGGTCCCACTGAAGCTTTCTTT | CASNNGPTEAFF
TRBJ1-2 | TRBD1 | TRBV19 | . | TGTGCCAGTAGGCCTACAGGGGGAAACTATGGCTACACCTTC | CASRPTGGNYGYTF